This note documents a single TCR beta chain sequence. Its specificity is not known. This record belongs to a study of T cells in Graves' hyperthyroidism and ophthalmopathy. Findings and limits, study-wide: Most thyroid clonotypes with frequency above 0.001 were detected in blood.

This CDR3 has 18 residues. The V gene end was trimmed by 4 bases and the J gene end by 5 bases; junction bases not matched to a gene: 17. Germline V CDR1 and CDR2: MGHRA, YSYEKL. TCR beta CDR3 region amplification was performed from RNA transcripts. Using the HTBI primer set, a first-round RT-PCR was run on the TCR CDR3. Via MiXCR, TCRdb re-called the multiplex PCR reads, giving one row per CDR3 protein. The table lists about 52,000 distinct CDR3 sequences, around 48% of them singletons. The receptor comes from a woman between 45 and 60 years old with Graves' ophthalmopathy. The V and J genes are TRBV4-1 and TRBJ1-5; TRBD1 agrees at 7 bases. The sequencing input was blood. CDR3 sequence reads: CASSRDPGVQGLDQPQHF. The CDR3 coding sequence is TGCGCCAGCAGCCGAGACCCGGGGGTACAGGGGCTCGATCAGCCCCAGCATTTT.